A selection of T cell receptor beta chains follows, all from one sample in a study of CD8+ T cells in alopecia areata. TCRdb's copy holds only in-frame clones and misses some; the assay was immunoSEQ multiplex PCR. The table has roughly 100,000 clones, 45% to 60% seen once. Sequencing was performed on CD4+ T cells sorted from blood. The receptors were sampled from a human donor in good health. CDR3s include the opening cysteine and the closing phenylalanine or tryptophan. The order of the fields is clone size, V gene, J gene, D gene, CDR3 DNA, CDR3 protein. D genes are given only for firm matches. Clone size is not always given. Where it is, it says once, few, many or a class for expanded clones.

size: NA; V: TRBV7-2; J: TRBJ2-3; D: NA; DNA: TGTGCCAGCAGCTTTAAGGGAGCAGATACGCAGTATTTT; CDR3: CASSFKGADTQYF
size: NA; V: TRBV25-1; J: TRBJ2-7; D: NA; DNA: TGTGCCAGCAGTGGGCAAGTTGGTGGTGTCTCCTACGAGCAGTACTTC; CDR3: CASSGQVGGVSYEQYF
size: NA; V: TRBV5-6; J: TRBJ1-2; D: NA; DNA: TGTGCCAGCAGCTTTGGGGAGTTCCAGCTCAACTATGGCTACACCTTC; CDR3: CASSFGEFQLNYGYTF
size: NA; V: TRBV29-1; J: TRBJ1-3; D: NA; DNA: TGCAGCGCACTCCGGGGGGGAAACACCATATATTTT; CDR3: CSALRGGNTIYF
size: NA; V: TRBV7-2; J: TRBJ2-3; D: NA; DNA: TGTGCCAGCAGCAGGGGAGTCCACACAGATACGCAGTATTTT; CDR3: CASSRGVHTDTQYF
size: NA; V: TRBV29-1; J: TRBJ2-5; D: NA; DNA: TGCAGCGTTGGATGGACACTAGAAGGCGAAGAGACCCAGTACTTC; CDR3: CSVGWTLEGEETQYF
size: few; V: TRBV6-1; J: TRBJ2-5; D: NA; DNA: TGTGCCAGCAGGCTTCTTACAGGGTCGGGGGAGACCCAGTACTTC; CDR3: CASRLLTGSGETQYF
size: NA; V: TRBV6-6; J: TRBJ1-2; D: TRBD1; DNA: TGTGCCAGCAGGGACAGGGCTAACTATGGCTACACCTTC; CDR3: CASRDRANYGYTF
size: NA; V: TRBV7-2; J: TRBJ2-7; D: NA; DNA: TGTGCCAGCAGCTTAGGACAGGGAGGAGGATACGAGCAGTACTTC; CDR3: CASSLGQGGGYEQYF
size: NA; V: TRBV28; J: TRBJ2-5; D: TRBD1; DNA: TGTGCCAGCAGTTTAGAAGGGACAGGGCAAGAGACCCAGTACTTC; CDR3: CASSLEGTGQETQYF
size: few; V: TRBV29-1; J: TRBJ2-5; D: TRBD1; DNA: TGCAGCGTTGGAGCAGGGGGAGAGACCCAGTACTTC; CDR3: CSVGAGGETQYF
size: NA; V: TRBV25-1; J: TRBJ2-1; D: TRBD2; DNA: TGTGCCAGCAGCCCCCGGAGGCGCAGCGGGGGGGGGACAGAGCAGTTCTTC; CDR3: CASSPRRRSGGGTEQFF
size: NA; V: TRBV29-1; J: TRBJ2-5; D: NA; DNA: TGCAGCGTTGAATATCAGGGAGAGACCCAGTACTTC; CDR3: CSVEYQGETQYF
size: NA; V: TRBV30; J: TRBJ1-5; D: NA; DNA: TGTGCCTGGAGTGTATTCCAGGTTAATCAGCCCCAGCATTTT; CDR3: CAWSVFQVNQPQHF
size: NA; V: TRBV14; J: TRBJ1-2; D: NA; DNA: TGTGCCAGCAGCCAAGGAGGGGGGCAGGTGGCCTATGGCTACACCTTC; CDR3: CASSQGGGQVAYGYTF
size: NA; V: TRBV30; J: TRBJ1-5; D: NA; DNA: TGTGCCTGGAGTGTAATGGGGCAGGATCAGCCCCAGCATTTT; CDR3: CAWSVMGQDQPQHF
size: few; V: TRBV6-5; J: TRBJ2-7; D: TRBD1; DNA: TGTGCCAGCAGTTACTCGTACAGGGGGTACGAGCAGTACTTC; CDR3: CASSYSYRGYEQYF
size: NA; V: TRBV25-1; J: TRBJ2-5; D: NA; DNA: TGTGCCAGCAGTGCCCACCGTCCGGAGACCCAGTACTTC; CDR3: CASSAHRPETQYF
size: few; V: TRBV29-1; J: TRBJ2-5; D: NA; DNA: TGCAGCGTTGTGGGTTCGGTAGAGACCCAGTACTTC; CDR3: CSVVGSVETQYF
size: many; V: TRBV6-1; J: TRBJ1-6; D: NA; DNA: TGTGCCAGCAGTGCGAGGGTTGGAAATTCACCCCTCCACTTT; CDR3: CASSARVGNSPLHF
size: NA; V: TRBV4-1; J: TRBJ2-2; D: NA; DNA: TGCGCCAGCAGCCAAGATCTCTTTGGTAACACCGGGGAGCTGTTTTTT; CDR3: CASSQDLFGNTGELFF
size: few; V: TRBV29-1; J: TRBJ1-2; D: NA; DNA: TGCAGCGTTGAAGATCGAGGGGGACTTCATGGCTACACCTTC; CDR3: CSVEDRGGLHGYTF
size: NA; V: TRBV29-1; J: TRBJ1-3; D: TRBD1; DNA: TGCAGCGTTTTCGACAGGGATAGGAACACCATATATTTT; CDR3: CSVFDRDRNTIYF
size: NA; V: TRBV7-2; J: TRBJ2-3; D: TRBD2; DNA: TGTGCCAGCAGCCCCCGGACTAGCGGGGGGCCCGCAGATACGCAGTATTTT; CDR3: CASSPRTSGGPADTQYF
size: NA; V: TRBV19; J: TRBJ1-6; D: NA; DNA: TGTGCCAGTAGTATAGAAGGGCGCTGGGATTCACCCCTCCACTTT; CDR3: CASSIEGRWDSPLHF
size: NA; V: TRBV30; J: TRBJ2-5; D: NA; DNA: TGTGCCTGGAGTGGCCGGACATCCAAGGGAGGGGGGACCCAGTACTTC; CDR3: CAWSGRTSKGGGTQYF
size: few; V: TRBV29-1; J: TRBJ2-7; D: TRBD1; DNA: TGCAGCGTTGCGTTACGGACAGGGGACGAGCAGTACTTC; CDR3: CSVALRTGDEQYF
size: NA; V: TRBV19; J: TRBJ1-2; D: NA; DNA: TGTGCCAGTAGTATTGAGCGGTCCTATGGCTACACCTTC; CDR3: CASSIERSYGYTF
size: few; V: TRBV27; J: TRBJ2-1; D: NA; DNA: TGTGCCAGCAGTTTGAAGGAGAGAACCTACAATGAGCAGTTCTTC; CDR3: CASSLKERTYNEQFF
size: NA; V: TRBV30; J: TRBJ1-4; D: NA; DNA: TGTGCCTGGAGTGTGGACACAAGCGGAAAACTGTTTTTT; CDR3: CAWSVDTSGKLFF
size: few; V: TRBV29-1; J: TRBJ1-4; D: NA; DNA: TGCAGCGTTAAGGGCCCTAATGAAAAACTGTTTTTT; CDR3: CSVKGPNEKLFF
size: NA; V: TRBV6-1; J: TRBJ1-2; D: NA; DNA: TGTGCCAGCAGTGTTGAGTTGGGCAGAGGCGGAGGCGGCTACACCTTC; CDR3: CASSVELGRGGGGYTF